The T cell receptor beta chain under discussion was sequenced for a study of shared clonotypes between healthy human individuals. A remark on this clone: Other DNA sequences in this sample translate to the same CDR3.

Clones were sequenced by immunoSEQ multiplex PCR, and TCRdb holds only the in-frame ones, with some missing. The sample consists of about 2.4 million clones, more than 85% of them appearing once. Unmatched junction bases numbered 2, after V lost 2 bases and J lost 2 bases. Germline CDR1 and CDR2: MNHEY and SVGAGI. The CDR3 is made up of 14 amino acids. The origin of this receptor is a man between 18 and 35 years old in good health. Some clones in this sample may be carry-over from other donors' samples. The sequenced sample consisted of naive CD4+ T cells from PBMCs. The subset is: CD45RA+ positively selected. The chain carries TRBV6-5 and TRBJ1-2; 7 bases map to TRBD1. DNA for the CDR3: TGTGCCAGCAGTTACCTACAGGGGAACTATGGCTACACCTTC. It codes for CASSYLQGNYGYTF.